This TCR beta chain was identified during a study of cytomegalovirus exposure and HLA in healthy donors. The PCR ran on 60 Vbeta and 13 Jbeta primers. Clones were sequenced by immunoSEQ multiplex PCR, and TCRdb holds only the in-frame ones, with some missing. The sample consists of tens of thousands of clones, about two thirds of them appearing once. Details on this clone: Compared with germline, one end of the junction differs, possibly owing to a read error.

The CDR3 loop spans 12 amino acids. Germline CDR1 reads SGHVS; CDR2 reads FQNEAQ. The chain carries TRBV7-8 and TRBJ1-2; D is unclear. The clonotype originates from a woman aged 45-60 years in good health and CMV-seropositive. Sequencing used PBMCs. The CDR3 bases are TGTGCCAGCAGCTTAGCTCTCGCCCAGATCTCCTTC. Its protein product is CASSLALAQISF. Drawing the rest from reference TRBV7-8 and TRBJ1-2, the complete variable domain is GAGVSQSPRYKVAKRGQDVALRCDPISGHVSLFWYQQALGQGPEFLTYFQNEAQLDKSGLPSDRFFAERPEGSVSTLKIQRTQQEDSAVYLCASSLALAQISFGSGTRLTVV.